These 27 T cell receptor beta chains originate from one sample sequenced in a study of cytomegalovirus exposure and HLA in healthy donors. This PCR relied on a set of 60 Vbeta primers and 13 Jbeta primers. Sequencing used immunoSEQ multiplex PCR; TCRdb keeps in-frame clones, though not all of them. Here the sample spans some 120,000 clones, about four fifths being singletons. Material: PBMCs. These receptors were taken from a woman aged 18-29 years in good health and CMV-seropositive.

CDR3 coding DNA: TGTGCCAGCAGCCGACAGACAAACTATGGCTACACCTTC. Protein sequence: CASSRQTNYGYTF. This chain joins TRBV6-5 and TRBJ1-2, with a possible D match to TRBD1 (5 bases). This CDR3 is built from 13 residues. Trimming shortened V by 6 bases and J by 2 bases, and 10 bases separated the two germline ends. Germline loops: CDR1 MNHEY, CDR2 SVGAGI.

This clone has just one count. This chain uses TRBV7-9 with TRBJ1-3; a possible D gene is TRBD1 (6 bases). The CDR3 loop spans 14 amino acids. V lost 1 base and J 8 bases, leaving 12 bases between the germline ends. Germline CDR1 reads SEHNR; CDR2 reads FQNEAQ (reference sequence). CDR3: CASSLETGRDTIYF. CDR3 in DNA: TGTGCCAGCAGCTTAGAGACAGGCCGAGACACCATATATTTT.

This clone was seen once. The chain links TRBV28 to TRBJ2-7; 11 positions match TRBD2. This CDR3 is built from 15 residues. J lost 3 bases, V lost 5 bases, and 6 bases had no gene match. Germline assignment: CDR1 MDHEN and CDR2 SYDVKM. CDR3 residues: CASSPGTSGYYEQYF. In DNA form, the CDR3 reads TGTGCCAGCAGTCCGGGGACTAGCGGTTACTACGAGCAGTACTTC.

The V call is TRBV6-1, the J call TRBJ2-7, with a possible D match to TRBD1 (6 bases). Germline V gene data show CDR1 as MNHNS and CDR2 as SASEGT. There are 14 residues in the CDR3. V lost 4 bases and J lost 2, with 12 bases in between. The chain's CDR3 is CASSVGTPTYEQYF. The CDR3 DNA is TGTGCCAGCAGTGTTGGGACACCTACCTACGAGCAGTACTTC.

The V and J genes are TRBV11-2 and TRBJ2-3; TRBD2 matches at 12 bases. The V gene's germline CDR1 is SGHAT and CDR2 FQNNGV. The V segment lost 5 bases and the J segment 6 bases; nucleotides outside the gene matches: 9. This CDR3 is 16 amino acids long. The CDR3 region is CASSPRLAGDRDTQYF. The CDR3 DNA is TGTGCCAGCAGCCCAAGACTAGCGGGAGATCGGGATACGCAGTATTTT.

Only one count was recorded for this clone. In DNA form, the CDR3 reads TGTGCCAGCAGCCCGGGACAGGGTAGCGAGCAGTACTTC. It translates to CASSPGQGSEQYF. The J gene is TRBJ2-7, the V gene TRBV5-4; 9 bases fit TRBD1. This CDR3 has 13 amino acids. Unmatched junction bases numbered 5, after V lost 4 bases and J lost 6 bases. Germline CDR1 SGHNT, CDR2 YYREEE (reference sequence).

This clone has just a few counts. V is TRBV27 and J is TRBJ1-2; TRBD1 might be the D (6 bases). Germline assignment: CDR1 MNHEY and CDR2 SMNVEV (reference sequence). Trimming took off 6 bases at V and 4 bases at J, with 12 bases between the two ends. This CDR3 contains 13 residues. The chain's CDR3 is CASRFRGSYGYTF. The CDR3 DNA reads as TGTGCCAGCAGGTTCAGGGGCTCCTATGGCTACACCTTC.

This chain links TRBV5-4 with TRBJ2-7, with 7 bases fitting TRBD2. V lost 4 bases and J lost 3; bases outside the gene matches: 10. Per germline, CDR1 SGHNT and CDR2 YYREEE (reference sequence). CDR3 size: 15 residues. CDR3 residues: CASSISSGGLYEQYF. CDR3 DNA sequence: TGTGCCAGCAGCATTTCTAGCGGAGGGCTCTACGAGCAGTACTTC.

The chain uses TRBV5-1 and TRBJ1-5, with 7 bases matching TRBD1. The CDR3 runs 14 residues. CDR1 is SGHRS and CDR2 is YFSETQ in the germline V gene. The junction had 4 bases not matched to a gene; V was cut back by 0 bases and J by 7 bases. The CDR3 protein is CASSLAGTDQPQHF. CDR3 bases: TGCGCCAGCAGCTTGGCCGGGACAGACCAGCCCCAGCATTTT.

This clone was detected once. The V call is TRBV5-4, the J call TRBJ2-7, with D possibly being TRBD2 (6 bases). The germline V gene has CDR1 SGHNT and CDR2 YYREEE (reference sequence). V was clipped by 4 bases and J by 6 bases, with 14 bases between them. The CDR3 length is 13 residues. The CDR3 loop reads CASSPGLGGEQYF. The CDR3 DNA is TGTGCCAGCAGCCCCGGTTTGGGGGGCGAGCAGTACTTC.

The chain joins TRBV2 to TRBJ1-1; the D is unclear. This CDR3 is 13 amino acids long. Trimming pared 2 bases from V and 1 base from J, leaving 5 bases between. In germline, CDR1 is SNHLY, CDR2 FYNNEI. The CDR3 spells CASSERENTEAFF. The CDR3, as DNA: TGTGCCAGCAGTGAACGGGAGAACACTGAAGCTTTCTTT.

The chain couples TRBV6-1 to TRBJ2-1, with 10 bases that match TRBD2. This CDR3 contains 15 residues. Germline V gives CDR1 MNHNS, CDR2 SASEGT. V gave up 6 bases and J gave up 1 base; unmatched junction bases: 3. This CDR3 is CASSLAGASYNEQFF. CDR3 nucleotides: TGTGCCAGCAGCCTAGCGGGAGCGTCCTACAATGAGCAGTTCTTC.

The chain uses TRBV11-3 and TRBJ1-1; 9 bases align to TRBD1. The CDR3 runs 16 residues. The V and J ends lost 5 bases and 1 base, in that order; junction bases with no gene match: 8. CDR1 is SGHNT and CDR2 is YENEEA in the germline V gene. The CDR3 protein is CASSLRGQGENTEAFF. DNA of the CDR3: TGTGCCAGCAGCCTAAGGGGACAGGGTGAGAACACTGAAGCTTTCTTT.

The chain links TRBV5-1 to TRBJ2-7; TRBD2 aligns across 10 bases. V shed 3 bases and J 3 bases; nucleotides not matched to a gene: 3. Germline V gene lookup returns CDR1 SGHRS and CDR2 YFSETQ. The CDR3 is 14 residues long. CDR3 residues: CASSSGLADYEQYF. CDR3 coding DNA: TGCGCCAGCAGCTCAGGACTAGCGGACTACGAGCAGTACTTC.

This clone has just one count. V usage is TRBV21-1 and J usage is TRBJ1-1. TRBV21-1 is reported as a pseudogene. CDR3 length: 13 amino acids. CDR3 DNA: TGTGCCACCCCGGGTAAGATGAACACTGAAGCTTTCTTT. This sequence encodes CATPGKMNTEAFF.

The rearrangement uses TRBV4-2 and TRBJ2-1; tentatively, D is TRBD2 (5 bases). The CDR3 sequence is 14 residues long. The V and J ends lost 5 bases and 4 bases respectively, with 12 bases between them. Germline CDR1 reads LGHNA; CDR2 reads YNFKEQ. CDR3 DNA sequence: TGTGCCAGCAGCTACGAGGGAGAGTACAATGAGCAGTTCTTC. Amino acid sequence: CASSYEGEYNEQFF.

The genes are TRBV4-1 and TRBJ2-1; no reliable D call. Trimming removed 1 base at V and 1 base at J, with 11 bases between. The CDR3 consists of 16 residues. Germline values: CDR1 MGHRA, CDR2 YSYEKL. CDR3 in amino acids: CASSQGDFVSYNEQFF. CDR3 DNA: TGCGCCAGCAGCCAAGGAGACTTCGTTTCCTACAATGAGCAGTTCTTC.

The chain couples TRBV7-3 to TRBJ2-1; 8 nucleotides line up with TRBD2. The length of the CDR3 is 15 residues. With V trimmed by 6 bases and J by 5 bases, 9 bases remained unmatched. CDR1 is SGHTA, CDR2 FQGTGA, per germline. The CDR3 nucleotides are TGTGCCAGCAGATTCGACGGGACTAGGGACAATGAGCAGTTCTTC. Translated: CASRFDGTRDNEQFF. Together with reference TRBV7-3 and TRBJ2-1, the CDR3 gives the full variable domain: GAGVSQTPSNKVTEKGKYVELRCDPISGHTALYWYRQSLGQGPEFLIYFQGTGAADDSGLPNDRFFAVRPEGSVSTLKIQRTERGDSAVYLCASRFDGTRDNEQFFGPGTRLTVL.

The chain carries TRBV4-2 and TRBJ2-7; TRBD2 matches 11 bases. V was pared by 4 bases and J by 3 bases, with 2 bases of the junction left unmatched. Per germline, CDR1 LGHNA and CDR2 YNFKEQ. CDR3 length: 14 amino acids. Written as DNA, the CDR3 is TGTGCCAGCAGCCGAGGACTAGCGGGCTACGAGCAGTACTTC. Translated: CASSRGLAGYEQYF.

The gene calls are TRBV25-1 and TRBJ1-4; D gene unclear. The V and J ends lost 2 bases and 4 bases respectively, with 17 bases between them. The CDR3 sequence is 17 residues long. Germline values: CDR1 MGHDK, CDR2 SYGVNS. CDR3 residues: CASSEPTWRGGNEKLFF. CDR3 coding DNA: TGTGCCAGCAGTGAACCCACGTGGCGGGGAGGTAATGAAAAACTGTTTTTT.

The genes are TRBV5-1 and TRBJ1-2; 7 nucleotides align to TRBD1. V dropped 8 bases and J dropped 7; count of bases not matched to a gene: 8. Germline CDR1 and CDR2: SGHRS and YFSETQ. CDR3 length: 12 residues. The CDR3: CASSTGDSGYTF. The CDR3 coding sequence is TGCGCCAGTAGTACAGGGGACTCTGGCTACACCTTC.

The V gene is TRBV11-3, the J gene TRBJ2-5, with TRBD1 identical over 7 bases. The CDR3 covers 13 residues. Looked up from germline, CDR1 is SGHNT and CDR2 is YENEEA. Germline trimming cut 5 bases from V and 1 base from J; bases unmatched to any gene: 1. CDR3 amino acids: CASSRDSQETQYF. In DNA, the CDR3 is TGTGCCAGCAGCCGGGACAGCCAAGAGACCCAGTACTTC.

This clone was counted a single time. This rearrangement joins TRBV5-1 to TRBJ2-5; TRBD1 matches 9 bases. CDR1 and CDR2 from the germline V gene are SGHRS and YFSETQ. This CDR3 spans 17 amino acids. J was trimmed by 5 bases and V by 0 bases; bases with no gene match: 11. The CDR3 nucleotides read TGCGCCAGCAGCTTGGGCGCTACAGGGGGCCAGGGGGAGACCCAGTACTTC. This translates into CASSLGATGGQGETQYF.

This chain links TRBV10-3 with TRBJ2-5; D may be TRBD2 (6 bases). The DNA end is a closer match to TRBJ2-7, so the J assignment may be wrong. Germline loops: CDR1 ENHRY, CDR2 SYGVKD. There are 15 residues in the CDR3. CDR3 in DNA: TGTGCCATCAGTGGGTCGGAGGGGCACACCTACGAGCAGTACTTC. Translated, it gives CAISGSEGHTYEQYF.

The V and J genes are TRBV6-5 and TRBJ1-2, with unresolved D. Trimming cost V 0 bases and J 6 bases, with 8 bases left between them. The germline V gene encodes CDR1 MNHEY and CDR2 SVGAGI. CDR3 length equals 13 residues. CDR3 sequence: CASSYSGRDGYTF. Written as DNA, the CDR3 is TGTGCCAGCAGTTACTCCGGGAGAGATGGCTACACCTTC.

The V call is TRBV4-1, the J call TRBJ2-1; 10 bases are a match to TRBD2. With V trimmed by 4 bases and J by 4 bases, 10 bases remained unmatched. The germline CDR1 and CDR2 sequences are MGHRA and YSYEKL. The CDR3 covers 17 residues. The chain's CDR3 is CASSPRGSGRQYNEQFF. The CDR3 bases are TGCGCCAGCAGCCCGCGGGGTAGCGGGAGGCAGTACAATGAGCAGTTCTTC.

This chain joins TRBV5-1 and TRBJ2-1, with 9 bases identical to TRBD2. Trimming took 1 base from V and 8 from J; bases not matched to a gene: 7. Per the germline V gene, CDR1 is SGHRS and CDR2 is YFSETQ. The CDR3 runs 15 residues. The CDR3 loop reads CASSLLGLASYEQFF. The CDR3 coding sequence is TGCGCCAGCAGCTTGCTGGGACTAGCATCCTATGAGCAGTTCTTC.